Each of the 8 T cell receptor beta chains below was sequenced from the same sample in a study of blood T cell repertoires in COVID-19 (dated by TCRdb to the early 2020s). The library was produced with the immunoSEQ multiplex PCR assay. The source is immuneACCESS, and TCRdb retained only in-frame sequences with V and J called. Part of the clones is not carried over; for the studies checked, unresolved V genes explain less than half of this, and the remainder is unexplained. The sample includes over 70,000 clones, with 82% observed a single time. The ten largest clones capture roughly 4% of the sample. The sample was peripheral blood. The source of these receptors is an older woman with acute or convalescent COVID-19.

This clone showed up just a few times. The chain carries TRBV5-4 and TRBJ1-6; possibly TRBD1 for D (5 bases). Germline-derived CDR1 and CDR2 are SGHNT and YYREEE (reference sequence). The CDR3 contains 14 residues. V lost 3 bases and J lost 4, with 8 bases in between. The CDR3 nucleotides are TGTGCCAGCAGCTCCGACAGATATAATTCACCCCTCCACTTT. It is translated as CASSSDRYNSPLHF.

This clone has a handful of counts. This chain uses TRBV7-6 with TRBJ2-7; 8 positions agree with TRBD2. The V and J ends lost 5 bases and 2 bases, in that order; junction bases with no gene match: 5. The V gene's germline CDR1 is SGHVS and CDR2 FNYEAQ. The CDR3 runs to 14 residues. The CDR3 DNA is TGTGCCAGCAGCCCGACTAGCGTGACCTACGAGCAGTACTTC. As protein: CASSPTSVTYEQYF.

The V call is TRBV5-4, the J call TRBJ1-1, with 7 bases lining up with TRBD1. This CDR3 is 14 amino acids long. Germline V gene lookup returns CDR1 SGHNT and CDR2 YYREEE (reference sequence). With 3 bases clipped from V and 2 bases from J, the junction kept 4 bases outside the gene matches. The CDR3 DNA is TGTGCCAGCAGCTCGGGACAGTTTAACACTGAAGCTTTCTTT. This encodes CASSSGQFNTEAFF.

This clone has only one observation. The rearrangement uses TRBV18 and TRBJ1-3; 7 bases agree with TRBD1. With V trimmed by 4 bases and J by 0 bases, 12 bases remained unmatched. This CDR3 contains 18 residues. CDR1 and CDR2 (germline): KGHSH, LQKENI. CDR3 sequence reads: CASSRLPGQLSSGNTIYF. In nucleotides, the CDR3 is TGTGCCAGCTCACGCTTACCGGGACAGTTGAGCTCTGGAAACACCATATATTTT.

The rearrangement uses TRBV2 and TRBJ1-1; D call uncertain. Germline assignment: CDR1 SNHLY and CDR2 FYNNEI. V gave up 5 bases and J gave up 4 bases, with 14 bases separating them. The CDR3 is 14 amino acids. The CDR3 region has the DNA TGTGCCAGCAGTCCTAGGCTGGGTGTCACTGAAGCTTTCTTT. Its protein is CASSPRLGVTEAFF.

This clone was seen just once. The V and J genes are TRBV19 and TRBJ2-2, with no clear D. V shed 1 base and J shed 0 bases, with 9 bases lying between them. Looked up from germline, CDR1 is LNHDA and CDR2 is SQIVND (reference sequence). The CDR3 has 16 residues. CDR3 in amino acids: CASSIGWLANTGELFF. The CDR3 DNA is TGTGCCAGTAGTATAGGGTGGCTAGCGAACACCGGGGAGCTGTTTTTT.

This chain uses TRBV19 with TRBJ2-2, with D hard to call. With 6 bases removed from V and 7 bases from J, the gap between germline ends came to 12 bases. This CDR3 is built from 13 residues. Germline V CDR1 and CDR2: LNHDA, SQIVND (reference sequence). The CDR3 DNA reads TGTGCCAGTAGCCTTATATTAGACGGGGAGCTGTTTTTT. This encodes CASSLILDGELFF.

The chain couples TRBV5-1 to TRBJ2-3; TRBD1 matches 11 bases. CDR3 length equals 14 residues. Per germline, CDR1 SGHRS and CDR2 YFSETQ. V dropped 7 bases and J dropped 4; count of bases not matched to a gene: 5. Written as DNA, the CDR3 is TGCGCCAGCTGCGGGGGACAGGGGGCAGATACGCAGTATTTT. Translation gives CASCGGQGADTQYF. Filled out from reference TRBV5-1 and TRBJ2-3, the complete variable domain reads KAGVTQTPRYLIKTRGQQVTLSCSPISGHRSVSWYQQTPGQGLQFLFEYFSETQRNKGNFPGRFSGRQFSNSRSEMNVSTLELGDSALYLCASCGGQGADTQYFGPGTRLTVL.